A single sample gave rise to the 13 T cell receptor beta chains below, sequenced in a study of blood T cell repertoires in COVID-19. Generated by immunoSEQ multiplex PCR, the TCRdb table keeps only in-frame clones and is missing some. Of around 120,000 clones listed, less than 75% are singletons. Sequencing input: peripheral blood. The receptor set was obtained from a human donor with acute or convalescent COVID-19. The donor label of this sample is uncertain.

This sequence joins TRBV30 and TRBJ1-1, with D perhaps TRBD1 (5 bases). The germline V and J ends were trimmed by 2 bases and 1 base, with 8 bases remaining between them. CDR1 GTSNPN and CDR2 SVGIG come from the germline V gene (reference sequence). CDR3 length: 13 residues. Here the CDR3 DNA reads TGTGCCTGGAGTTATAGGGGGAACACTGAAGCTTTCTTT. Translating gives CAWSYRGNTEAFF.

This clone showed up just once. The chain links TRBV7-9 to TRBJ1-1; 9 bases agree with TRBD1. The junction had 7 bases not matched to a gene; V was cut back by 6 bases and J by 2 bases. This CDR3 is 15 amino acids long. Germline loops: CDR1 SEHNR, CDR2 FQNEAQ (reference sequence). Here the CDR3 reads CASRAGTGINTEAFF. The CDR3 DNA follows: TGTGCCAGCAGAGCCGGGACAGGGATCAACACTGAAGCTTTCTTT. Using reference TRBV7-9 and TRBJ1-1 for the parts outside the CDR3, the full variable domain is DTGVSQNPRHKITKRGQNVTFRCDPISEHNRLYWYRQTLGQGPEFLTYFQNEAQLEKSRLLSDRFSAERPKGSFSTLEIQRTEQGDSAMYLCASRAGTGINTEAFFGQGTRLTVV.

This chain connects TRBV7-9 to TRBJ1-1; TRBD1 matches 8 bases. The CDR3 runs to 14 residues. In germline, CDR1 is SEHNR, CDR2 FQNEAQ (reference sequence). Losses at the gene ends were 3 bases for V and 7 bases for J; bases not matched to a gene: 7. The CDR3 spells CASSLTGEGGEAFF. CDR3 coding DNA: TGTGCCAGCAGCTTGACAGGGGAGGGAGGTGAAGCTTTCTTT.

This clone was counted between two and nine times. The chain carries TRBV5-1 and TRBJ2-3, with 10 bases aligning to TRBD1. Germline assignment: CDR1 SGHRS and CDR2 YFSETQ. This CDR3 has 15 residues. The J segment lost 1 base and the V segment lost 6 bases, leaving 5 bases of the junction unmatched. The CDR3 nucleotides are TGCGCCAGCAACCACGGGACAGGGGGCACAGATACGCAGTATTTT. This translates into CASNHGTGGTDTQYF.

This clone was recorded a few times. This CDR3 reads CASSSGDRTEETQYF. The DNA of the CDR3 is TGTGCCAGCAGCTCCGGGGACAGAACAGAAGAGACCCAGTACTTC. The chain recombines TRBV28 with TRBJ2-5; TRBD1 agrees at 7 bases. The CDR3 loop spans 15 amino acids. Germline V gives CDR1 MDHEN, CDR2 SYDVKM. V shed 6 bases and J 3 bases; nucleotides not matched to a gene: 10.

The chain carries TRBV21-1 and TRBJ2-7; no check of the table's D call, TRBD1, against the DNA was made. TRBV21-1 is termed a pseudogene. The CDR3 sequence is 16 residues long. Written as DNA, the CDR3 is TGTGCCACTCTCCTTACTGGGGACAGGGTAACCTACGAGCAGTACGTC. Translated: CATLLTGDRVTYEQYV.

This sequence joins TRBV20-1 and TRBJ1-1; TRBD1 is a possible D gene (5 bases). V lost 3 bases and J 1 base, leaving 12 bases between the germline ends. The CDR3 has 14 amino acids. Germline assignment: CDR1 DFQATT and CDR2 SNEGSKA (reference sequence). The CDR3 nucleotides are TGCAGTGCTAGTGCCGGGGGGTGGAACACTGAAGCTTTCTTT. This translates into CSASAGGWNTEAFF.

This clone has only one observation. V is TRBV30 and J is TRBJ2-5; TRBD2 is a possible D gene (5 bases). The germline V gene has CDR1 GTSNPN and CDR2 SVGIG (reference sequence). There are 17 residues in the CDR3. Trimming took off 5 bases at V and 5 bases at J, with 27 bases between the two ends. In DNA, the CDR3 is TGTGCCTGGGCCGTCGTGGGTTCGTATAGAGGGAAGGAGACCCAGTACTTC. Amino acids: CAWAVVGSYRGKETQYF.

The chain is built from TRBV3-1 (or the pseudogene TRBV3-2) and TRBJ1-1; TRBD1 matches at 7 bases. This CDR3 has 13 amino acids. J gave up 5 bases and V 5 bases, and 5 bases lay outside the gene matches. Germline lookup yields CDR1 LGHDT and CDR2 YNNKEL (reference sequence). In DNA form, the CDR3 reads TGTGCCAGCAGCAGTTTACAGGGGACTGAAGCTTTCTTT. This encodes CASSSLQGTEAFF.

This clone came up many times. Other DNA sequences within the sample encode an identical CDR3. V and J are TRBV5-6 and TRBJ1-1, with a weak D call TRBD1 (5 bases). In germline, CDR1 is SGHDT, CDR2 YYEEEE. With 1 base removed from V and 4 bases from J, the gap between germline ends came to 5 bases. The CDR3 spans 12 residues. Here the CDR3 reads CASSLRGTEAFF. The CDR3 DNA sequence: TGTGCCAGCAGCTTGAGGGGCACTGAAGCTTTCTTT.

V gene TRBV24-1 combines with J gene TRBJ1-2, with a weak D call TRBD1 (5 bases). This CDR3 has 13 amino acids. Trimming left V 3 bases short and J 6 bases short, with 10 bases between. Germline V gives CDR1 KGHDR, CDR2 SFDVKD. The CDR3 nucleotides read TGTGCCACCAGTGATCCATCGACAGATGGCTACACCTTC. Amino acid sequence: CATSDPSTDGYTF.

This clone was found a few times. The chain uses TRBV6-6 and TRBJ1-5; 10 nucleotides align to TRBD1. This CDR3 is built from 14 residues. Germline CDR1 is MNHNY and CDR2 is SVGAGI (reference sequence). V gave up 6 bases and J gave up 5 bases; unmatched junction bases: 4. The CDR3 DNA reads as TGTGCCAGCAGCCCGGGACAGGGGCATCAGCCCCAGCATTTT. It specifies CASSPGQGHQPQHF.

The chain carries TRBV20-1 and TRBJ1-5, with 7 positions matching TRBD1. Looked up from germline, CDR1 is DFQATT and CDR2 is SNEGSKA (reference sequence). The CDR3 is made up of 16 amino acids. V shed 3 bases and J 4 bases; nucleotides not matched to a gene: 12. The CDR3 region is CSASHPGGQPNQPQHF. The CDR3 nucleotides are TGCAGTGCTAGTCACCCAGGGGGGCAACCTAATCAGCCCCAGCATTTT.